Listed below are T cell receptor beta chains from one sample, sequenced in a study of shared clonotypes between healthy human individuals. The method was immunoSEQ multiplex PCR; TCRdb's version includes in-frame clones alone and lacks a portion of them. The repertoire holds fewer than 1.8 million clones, with approximately 98.5% as singletons. The sample was naive CD4+ T cells sorted from blood. These receptors all come from a man younger than 40 in good health. CDR3s include the opening cysteine and the closing phenylalanine or tryptophan. D genes are given only for firm matches. Size tells how often a clone was seen (once, few, many) or the class of an expanded clone, and some rows leave it out.

14	TRBV4-1	TRBJ1-2	TRBD1	once	CASSPQGTGYGYTF	TGCGCCAGCAGCCCCCAGGGGACAGGCTATGGCTACACCTTC
15	TRBV7-2	TRBJ2-1	TRBD1	NA	CASSLDRGLYNEQFF	TGTGCCAGCAGCTTAGACAGGGGGCTCTACAATGAGCAGTTCTTC
15	TRBV10-1	TRBJ1-5	TRBD1	NA	CASSERDRGYQPQHF	TGCGCCAGCAGTGAGAGGGACAGGGGGTATCAGCCCCAGCATTTT
15	TRBV15	TRBJ2-4	NA	NA	CATDPVRYWGNIQYF	TGTGCCACCGATCCTGTCCGGTACTGGGGAAACATTCAGTACTTC
13	TRBV2	TRBJ1-1	NA	NA	CASSEAELYEAFF	TGTGCCAGCAGTGAGGCAGAACTTTATGAAGCTTTCTTT
16	TRBV5-4	TRBJ1-4	NA	NA	CASSLAPDSENEKLFF	TGTGCCAGCAGCTTGGCCCCGGACAGTGAGAATGAAAAACTGTTTTTT
16	TRBV4-3	TRBJ1-2	TRBD1	NA	CASSPERYTGVYGYTF	TGCGCCAGCAGCCCGGAGAGATATACAGGGGTCTATGGCTACACCTTC
15	TRBV11-2	TRBJ2-5	NA	NA	CASSSVAGNEETQYF	TGTGCCAGCAGCTCCGTGGCGGGGAATGAAGAGACCCAGTACTTC
16	TRBV7-2	TRBJ2-5	TRBD2	NA	CASSLGSLAGEETQYF	TGTGCCAGCAGCTTAGGGTCCCTAGCGGGAGAAGAGACCCAGTACTTC
13	TRBV18	TRBJ2-1	TRBD1	NA	CASSRDRDNEQFF	TGTGCCAGCTCACGGGACAGGGACAATGAGCAGTTCTTC
14	TRBV7-2	TRBJ1-1	NA	NA	CASSREPRNTEAFF	TGTGCCAGCAGCCGAGAACCTAGGAACACTGAAGCTTTCTTT
14	TRBV7-9	TRBJ2-7	TRBD2	NA	CASSLLAGGHEQYF	TGTGCCAGCAGCTTACTAGCGGGAGGCCACGAGCAGTACTTC
14	TRBV29-1	TRBJ1-2	NA	NA	CSAPDPGGDYGYTF	TGCAGCGCCCCCGACCCGGGCGGGGACTATGGCTACACCTTC
16	TRBV18	TRBJ2-2	NA	NA	CASSPRTSTGHGELFF	TGTGCCAGCTCACCTCGGACATCCACAGGGCACGGGGAGCTGTTTTTT
14	TRBV6-6	TRBJ2-2	TRBD2	NA	CASRGTSNTGELFF	TGTGCCAGCAGGGGGACTAGTAACACCGGGGAGCTGTTTTTT
14	TRBV11-3	TRBJ2-7	TRBD2	once	CASSPGGGAYEQYF	TGTGCCAGCAGCCCCGGGGGAGGGGCCTACGAGCAGTACTTC
15	TRBV10-3	TRBJ2-3	NA	NA	CAISEYLTRKDTQYF	TGTGCCATCAGTGAGTATTTAACTAGGAAAGATACGCAGTATTTT
18	TRBV5-4	TRBJ1-3	NA	NA	CASSSGKEQALFGNTIYF	TGTGCCAGCAGCTCCGGGAAAGAACAGGCCCTCTTCGGAAACACCATATATTTT
16	TRBV11-2	TRBJ2-1	TRBD2	NA	CASGAPGTSGKNEQFF	TGTGCCAGCGGAGCGCCCGGGACTAGCGGGAAGAATGAGCAGTTCTTC
13	TRBV14	TRBJ1-2	NA	NA	CASSPSFRYGYTF	TGTGCCAGCAGCCCCTCATTTCGCTATGGCTACACCTTC
17	TRBV4-1	TRBJ2-1	TRBD1	NA	CASSQGQGVLPGAEQFF	TGCGCCAGCAGCCAAGGACAGGGGGTTTTGCCAGGGGCTGAGCAGTTCTTC
17	TRBV7-3	TRBJ2-2	NA	NA	CASSPLARTPNTGELFF	TGTGCCAGCAGCCCGCTGGCTAGGACTCCGAACACCGGGGAGCTGTTTTTT
15	TRBV5-1	TRBJ2-5	NA	NA	CASSPEGGGWETQYF	TGCGCCAGCAGCCCGGAAGGCGGGGGCTGGGAGACCCAGTACTTC
14	TRBV6-9	TRBJ1-5	NA	NA	CATPPGLTNQPQHF	TGTGCCACCCCCCCCGGGCTGACGAATCAGCCCCAGCATTTT
15	TRBV11-3	TRBJ2-5	TRBD2	NA	CASSRTGTSFETQYF	TGTGCCAGCAGCCGTACCGGGACTAGCTTTGAGACCCAGTACTTC
16	TRBV15	TRBJ2-5	TRBD1	NA	CATSSAGTGVQETQYF	TGTGCCACCAGCAGTGCCGGGACAGGGGTACAAGAGACCCAGTACTTC
15	TRBV7-9	TRBJ2-1	TRBD1	NA	CASSTGTGVGNEQFF	TGTGCCAGCAGCACGGGGACAGGGGTGGGCAATGAGCAGTTCTTC
16	TRBV15	TRBJ1-5	NA	NA	CATSRGGNIPYSPQHF	TGTGCCACCAGCAGAGGCGGGAATATCCCGTATTCCCCCCAGCATTTT
13	TRBV5-1	TRBJ2-5	NA	NA	CASSSGAQETQYF	TGCGCCAGCAGCTCCGGAGCCCAAGAGACCCAGTACTTC
15	TRBV5-1	TRBJ2-1	TRBD2	NA	CASSGGLAENNEQFF	TGCGCCAGCAGCGGAGGACTAGCGGAGAACAATGAGCAGTTCTTC
12	TRBV29-1	TRBJ2-7	NA	once	CSVSGPTYEQYF	TGCAGCGTTAGCGGGCCGACCTACGAGCAGTACTTC
14	TRBV29-1	TRBJ1-1	TRBD1	NA	CSVRGRVGNTEAFF	TGCAGCGTCAGGGGGCGCGTCGGAAACACTGAAGCTTTCTTT
17	TRBV2	TRBJ1-4	NA	NA	CASSARDPQSLNEKLFF	TGTGCCAGCAGCGCCCGGGACCCCCAAAGCCTTAATGAAAAACTGTTTTTT
17	TRBV11-3	TRBJ2-1	TRBD2	NA	CASSPPTSGRFYNEQFF	TGTGCCAGCAGCCCTCCGACTAGCGGGAGATTCTACAATGAGCAGTTCTTC
14	TRBV18	TRBJ2-2	NA	NA	CASSPGWRTGELFF	TGTGCCAGCTCACCGGGGTGGAGGACCGGGGAGCTGTTTTTT
15	TRBV7-2	TRBJ2-7	TRBD1	NA	CASSLAQDRSYEQYF	TGTGCCAGCAGCTTAGCCCAGGACAGGTCCTACGAGCAGTACTTC
17	TRBV19	TRBJ1-5	TRBD1	NA	CASSSLQGQGFNQPQHF	TGTGCCAGTAGTTCGCTCCAGGGACAGGGTTTCAATCAGCCCCAGCATTTT
15	TRBV28	TRBJ2-2	TRBD2	NA	CASSFLAGGPGELFF	TGTGCCAGCAGTTTTTTAGCGGGAGGCCCCGGGGAGCTGTTTTTT
14	TRBV7-2	TRBJ2-7	TRBD2	NA	CASSGGRGGLEQYF	TGTGCCAGCAGCGGAGGGAGGGGAGGGTTGGAGCAGTACTTC
13	TRBV2	TRBJ2-2	NA	once	CASSDRSTGELFF	TGTGCCAGCAGTGATAGGAGTACCGGGGAGCTGTTTTTT
18	TRBV7-9	TRBJ2-1	TRBD2	once	CASSLARGEREPYNEQFF	TGTGCCAGCAGCTTAGCGAGGGGGGAGCGGGAGCCCTACAATGAGCAGTTCTTC
14	TRBV10-3	TRBJ2-2	TRBD1	NA	CAIRTDREGGELFF	TGTGCCATCAGGACCGACAGGGAAGGCGGGGAGCTGTTTTTT
16	TRBV27	TRBJ2-3	NA	NA	CASSLGGLVGPDTQYF	TGTGCCAGCAGTTTAGGGGGGCTAGTAGGGCCAGATACGCAGTATTTT
12	TRBV28	TRBJ2-7	NA	NA	CASSPPGGEQYF	TGTGCCAGCAGTCCCCCAGGGGGGGAGCAGTACTTC
9	TRBV20-1	TRBJ1-2	NA	NA	CSAGGGYTF	TGCAGTGCTGGAGGTGGCTACACCTTC
16	TRBV6-5	TRBJ1-2	NA	NA	CASSYIETGTPYGYTF	TGTGCCAGCAGTTACATTGAAACCGGGACACCTTATGGCTACACCTTC